This TCR beta chain is from a study of breast tumors, draining lymph nodes, adjacent tissues. The sample holds many counts of this clonotype. As yet, its antigen is unknown. Findings of the study overall: Compared with lymph nodes, tumors were less diverse; compared with nontumor tissue, more. That most tumor T cells come from lymph nodes remained unproven. Compared with basal-like, luminal-like tumors shared significantly more repertoire with nontumor tissue. Findings are consistent with lymph node origin and intratumoral expansion of most tumor T cells.

The CDR3 consists of 14 residues. The ends were cut back, 0 bases at V and 2 bases at J, with 8 bases in the middle. Germline loops: CDR1 SGDLS, CDR2 YYNGEE. MiXCR, applied by TCRdb to the multiplex PCR reads, yields one record per CDR3 protein. The sample holds 50,000 to 75,000 distinct CDR3 sequences, roughly 50% seen once. The gene calls are TRBV9 and TRBJ2-5; perhaps TRBD1 as D (6 bases). The sequencing sample was made of breast tumor tissue. This sequence was found in a female donor with breast cancer. Some clones in this sample may be carry-over from other donors' samples. CDR3 bases: TGTGCCAGCAGCGTAGTGGGGACACAAGAGACCCAGTACTTC. Its translation is CASSVVGTQETQYF. Full variable domain (rest looked up from reference TRBV9 and TRBJ2-5): DSGVTQTPKHLITATGQRVTLRCSPRSGDLSVYWYQQSLDQGLQFLIQYYNGEERAKGNILERFSAQQFPDLHSELNLSSLELGDSALYFCASSVVGTQETQYFGPGTRLLVL.